The TCR beta chain described here comes from a study of technical replicates of blood from a few donors. V lost 7 bases and J 0 bases, leaving 15 bases between the germline ends. The CDR3 runs to 15 residues. Germline-derived CDR1 and CDR2 are SNHLY and FYNNEI. The data were produced by immunoSEQ multiplex PCR, yet TCRdb's version contains in-frame clones alone and is incomplete. Of 75,000 to 100,000 clones listed, 95% are singletons. The receptor's source is a human donor in good health. This sequence joins TRBV2 and TRBJ1-1, with D tentatively TRBD1 (5 bases). Sample: T cells isolated from PBMCs. The CDR3, as DNA: TGTGCCAGCAAACGGCAGGGCGGCATGAACACTGAAGCTTTCTTT. Its protein is CASKRQGGMNTEAFF.